A selection of T cell receptor beta chains follows, all from one sample in a study of cytomegalovirus exposure and HLA in healthy donors. The assay was immunoSEQ multiplex PCR, and TCRdb's table has in-frame clones only and misses some. The repertoire holds around 140,000 clones, with roughly 87% as singletons. Input material: PBMCs. These receptors were obtained from a young man in good health and CMV-seropositive. Each CDR3 is given without its conserved first and last residue. The D gene is left open where the match is weak.

j_gene	v_gene	d_gene	CDR3aa
TRBJ2-2	TRBV2	TRBD1	ATATGTGDTGELF
TRBJ1-6	TRBV2	NA	ASSDNAAAIGSPLH
TRBJ2-1	TRBV5-1	TRBD2	ASSLATSVYEQF
TRBJ1-2	TRBV11-2	TRBD1	ASSFPPDRVIHGYT
TRBJ2-1	TRBV4-1	TRBD2	ASSVTSGSYNEQF
TRBJ1-5	TRBV6-6	TRBD1	ASGTANQPQH
TRBJ1-4	TRBV7-9	TRBD1	ASRGETGSEKLF
TRBJ2-5	TRBV2	NA	ASRGVETQY
TRBJ1-1	TRBV6-5	NA	ASSRPMNTEAF
TRBJ1-6	TRBV7-9	NA	ASSLRDGGSPLH
TRBJ2-7	TRBV2	NA	ASRGVVTYEQY
TRBJ1-2	TRBV27	TRBD1	ASSPYLTGGFGYT
TRBJ2-5	TRBV5-6	NA	ASSPLAQETQY
TRBJ1-6	TRBV9	NA	ASSAPDSSYNSPLH
TRBJ1-1	TRBV5-1	NA	ASSLRVNTEAF
TRBJ1-2	TRBV6-5	NA	ASSPDYTGIYGYT
TRBJ1-2	TRBV7-9	NA	ASSLEGTGGGYT
TRBJ2-1	TRBV5-1	NA	ASSQGGAGPYNEQF
TRBJ1-5	TRBV15	TRBD1	ATSGTGDNQPQH
TRBJ2-5	TRBV7-6	TRBD2	ASSLEASGGAFRETQY
TRBJ2-1	TRBV2	TRBD1	ASSRQGTYNEQF
TRBJ2-2	TRBV5-4	TRBD2	ASSLKVLAGKTNTGELF
TRBJ1-1	TRBV4-1	NA	ASSQEGGTEAF
TRBJ1-1	TRBV30	NA	AWGVRQDTEAF
TRBJ2-5	TRBV6-5	TRBD2	ASSYWEGPQETQY
TRBJ1-4	TRBV25-1	NA	ASSPSLRGSEKLF
TRBJ1-2	TRBV19	TRBD1	ASSYDRVGYGYT
TRBJ2-1	TRBV6-1	TRBD2	AIAHSGRGNEQF
TRBJ1-2	TRBV6-1	NA	ASSEGRDSYGYT
TRBJ1-1	TRBV4-2	NA	ASSERDTEAF
TRBJ1-2	TRBV29-1	TRBD1	SVHGTDRGARGYT
TRBJ2-7	TRBV15	TRBD2	ATSSLAGSYEQY
TRBJ1-2	TRBV6-5	NA	ASSNRDYGYT
TRBJ1-1	TRBV5-1	NA	ASSLEKPGGTEAF
TRBJ2-1	TRBV4-2	TRBD1	ASSQELFWGQGPTTSYNEQF
TRBJ1-1	TRBV6-5	TRBD1	ASSYRQGEAF
TRBJ1-1	TRBV5-1	NA	ASSSLTEAF
TRBJ2-2	TRBV5-1	TRBD2	ASSLDKGLAGVNTGELF
TRBJ2-1	TRBV6-5	TRBD2	ASSTQRGNEQF